The rows below give T cell receptor beta chains drawn from one sample of a study of identical twins. A single record per CDR3 protein comes from TCRdb applying MiXCR to the 5' RACE reads. The sample lists hundreds of thousands of distinct CDR3 sequences, around 24% seen once, with approximately 0.5% in the top ten. These data are also associated with another study on yellow fever vaccine responses in identical twins.

Sequenced input: CD4+ T cells sorted from blood. The origin of the receptors is a woman under 30 in good health. Both conserved end residues are part of each CDR3. A D gene is named only where the DNA matches it firmly. Not all rows give a size; the values are once, few, many and, for expanded clones, a class.

V	J	size	D	DNA	CDR3
TRBV11-3	TRBJ2-3	few	TRBD2	TGTGCCAGCAGCCCCAGTCCTAGCGGGGTTACAGATACGCAGTATTTT	CASSPSPSGVTDTQYF
TRBV5-1	TRBJ2-2	few	TRBD1	TGCGCCAGCAGCCGAGGGACAGGGTCGAACACCGGGGAGCTGTTTTTT	CASSRGTGSNTGELFF
TRBV20-1	TRBJ2-1	.	.	TGCAGTGCTAGATTCGGGGAGAGCTCCTACAATGAGCAGTTCTTC	CSARFGESSYNEQFF
TRBV7-2	TRBJ1-5	few	.	TGTGCCAGCAGCTTAGTATCATCGTGGGGGCCCCAGCATTTT	CASSLVSSWGPQHF
TRBV29-1	TRBJ2-3	few	.	TGCAGCGTTAAAAGAACCTACACAGATACGCAGTATTTT	CSVKRTYTDTQYF
TRBV5-5	TRBJ1-2	.	.	TGTGCCAGCGCGGCAGGGGAAGTCTTGGATGGCTACACCTTC	CASAAGEVLDGYTF
TRBV7-2	TRBJ2-1	many	TRBD2	TGTGCCAGCAGCCCCCGGGCTAGCGGGTACAATGAGCAGTTCTTC	CASSPRASGYNEQFF
TRBV5-8	TRBJ2-3	.	TRBD1	TGTGCCAAAGGGACAGGGGAAAGCACAGATACGCAGTATTTT	CAKGTGESTDTQYF
TRBV4-1	TRBJ1-4	many	.	TGCGCCAGCACCCTAAGAACGGATCCAACTAATGAAAAACTGTTTTTT	CASTLRTDPTNEKLFF
TRBV6-2/TRBV6-3	TRBJ2-4	.	TRBD2	TGTGCCAGCAGCCGGACTAGCGGGAAAATGGGCAAAAACATTCAGTACTTC	CASSRTSGKMGKNIQYF
TRBV7-8	TRBJ2-3	few	.	TGTGCCAGCAGCTTACGGGGACCGACTAGCACAGATACGCAGTATTTT	CASSLRGPTSTDTQYF